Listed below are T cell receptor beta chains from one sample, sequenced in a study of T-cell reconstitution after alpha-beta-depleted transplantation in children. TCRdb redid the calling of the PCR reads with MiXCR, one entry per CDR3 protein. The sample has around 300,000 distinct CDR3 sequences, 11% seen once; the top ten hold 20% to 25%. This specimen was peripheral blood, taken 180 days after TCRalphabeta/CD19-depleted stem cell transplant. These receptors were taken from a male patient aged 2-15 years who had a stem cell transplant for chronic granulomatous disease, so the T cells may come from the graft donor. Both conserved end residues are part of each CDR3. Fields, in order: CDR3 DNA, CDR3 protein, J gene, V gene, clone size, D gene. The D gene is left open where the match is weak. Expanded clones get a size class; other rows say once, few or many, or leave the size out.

TGTGCCAGCAGTTCCCTACCGCAGATCTACGAGCAGTACTTC,CASSSLPQIYEQYF,TRBJ2-7,TRBV28,many,-
TGCAGCGCCGGGGGACGGATGAACACTGAAGCTTTCTTT,CSAGGRMNTEAFF,TRBJ1-1,TRBV29-1,many,-
TGTGCCAGCACCGCCCATCGACAGGGGGTCTACAATGAGCAGTTCTTC,CASTAHRQGVYNEQFF,TRBJ2-1,TRBV6-1,many,TRBD1
TGCAGTGCTAGAAAAGGACAGCCCTACGAGCAGTACTTC,CSARKGQPYEQYF,TRBJ2-7,TRBV20-1,-,-
TGTGCCAGCAGCCTGGTGGTTAGCAATCAGCCCCAGCATTTT,CASSLVVSNQPQHF,TRBJ1-5,TRBV28,many,-
TGCAGTGCTAGAGACAGATTCTACGAGCAGTACTTC,CSARDRFYEQYF,TRBJ2-7,TRBV20-1,many,-
TGTGCCAGTAGTGGGGAGACTAGCGGGACCCGACAGAGCTCCTACAATGAGCAGTTCTTC,CASSGETSGTRQSSYNEQFF,TRBJ2-1,TRBV19,few,TRBD2
TGCGCCAGCAGTTACAAGGGGCCGACGACCGGGGAGCTGTTTTTT,CASSYKGPTTGELFF,TRBJ2-2,TRBV6-2/TRBV6-3,-,-
TGTGCCACGGAAGAACAGGGTGGAAACACCATATATTTT,CATEEQGGNTIYF,TRBJ1-3,TRBV10-3,many,-
TGTGCCAGCAGTGGACAGGCGACCTACAATGAGCAGTTCTTC,CASSGQATYNEQFF,TRBJ2-1,TRBV2,many,-
TGTGCCAGCAGCCCCGGACAGGGCGCGGGGGCTCGAGAGACCCAGTACTTC,CASSPGQGAGARETQYF,TRBJ2-5,TRBV7-2,many,-
TGCAGTGCTAGGGACGGGGACTCCTACGAGCAGTACTTC,CSARDGDSYEQYF,TRBJ2-7,TRBV20-1,many,-
TGTGCCAGCAGCTCCAGGGGGCCCTACAATGAGCAGTTCTTC,CASSSRGPYNEQFF,TRBJ2-1,TRBV7-8,-,TRBD1
TGTGCCAGCAGTCTCGACAGGGAAGGGGCCAACGTCCTGACTTTC,CASSLDREGANVLTF,TRBJ2-6,TRBV5-4,few,TRBD1
TGTGCCAGCATCATTGCGGTCGGAGGCGCTCAAGAGACCCAGTACTTC,CASIIAVGGAQETQYF,TRBJ2-5,TRBV2,many,-
TGCGCCAGCAGCTTGGAGGTCAGGGGAACCTACGAGCAGTACTTC,CASSLEVRGTYEQYF,TRBJ2-7,TRBV5-1,many,-
TGTGCCAGCAGTCGTCCTAGCGGGGGCACCGGGGAGCTGTTTTTT,CASSRPSGGTGELFF,TRBJ2-2,TRBV12-3/TRBV12-4,many,TRBD2
TGTGCCAGCAGCTTGGGGGATTATCAGCCCCAGCATTTT,CASSLGDYQPQHF,TRBJ1-5,TRBV5-5,many,-
TGCGCCAGCAGCCATCCTATTATTAACGAGCAGTACTTC,CASSHPIINEQYF,TRBJ2-7,TRBV4-1,many,-
TGTGCCAGCAGTCACCGTACAGGGGTCACGTACGAGCAGTACTTC,CASSHRTGVTYEQYF,TRBJ2-7,TRBV6-5,many,TRBD1
TGCAGCGTTTCCCCTAGAATGTTCAATGAGCAGTTCTTC,CSVSPRMFNEQFF,TRBJ2-1,TRBV29-1,many,-
TGTGCCACCAGTGATCCGACGCCGGCGGGGGAGACCCAGTACTTC,CATSDPTPAGETQYF,TRBJ2-5,TRBV24-1,many,-